This T cell receptor (beta chain) was recorded in a study of T cell responses to AZD1222 COVID-19 vaccine. Background on the study: Second-dose timings of about 4 or about 12 weeks were pooled. Whole-study findings and limits: Only six people who got AZD1222 tested seropositive at baseline. Unmutated variant regions reportedly attract nearly half of all spike-specific TCRs. A mostly white British donor set with more females was recruited, and clonal diversity was possibly underestimated.

A remark on this clone: Its antigen is still unknown.

The data were produced by immunoSEQ multiplex PCR, yet TCRdb's version contains in-frame clones alone and is incomplete. The sample has 80,000 to 95,000 clones, more than 80% seen once. This receptor was taken from an adult in good health. Material: peripheral blood, obtained on day 0 of AZD1222 vaccination.

The CDR3 DNA reads as TGTGCCAGCAGCTCGGACGGACCCTCTGGGGCCAACGTCCTGACTTTC. As protein: CASSSDGPSGANVLTF. The chain recombines TRBV7-6 with TRBJ2-6; D uncertain. In germline, CDR1 is SGHVS, CDR2 FNYEAQ. Trimming removed 4 bases at V and 0 bases at J, with 10 bases between. This CDR3 has 16 amino acids.